The clone carrying this T cell receptor (beta chain) came up many times. Its antigen is not identified. The data originate from a study of breast tumors, draining lymph nodes, adjacent tissues. Trimming cost V 5 bases and J 6 bases; bases outside gene matches: 10. The CDR3 sequence is 15 residues long. Germline CDR1 is LNHDA and CDR2 is SQIVND (reference sequence). General observations from the study: Findings are consistent with lymph node origin and intratumoral expansion of most tumor T cells.

From the multiplex PCR reads, TCRdb called clonotypes with MiXCR, one entry per CDR3 protein. The repertoire has around 230,000 distinct CDR3 sequences, under 35% of them found once; the top ten carry over 3.5%. The lymph nodes were axillary draining lymph nodes from breast cancer patients. The source of this sequence is a female donor with breast cancer. Some clones in this sample may be carry-over from other donors' samples. This chain links TRBV19 with TRBJ2-5; 9 bases are a match to TRBD1. The source material was axillary lymph node tissue. CDR3 sequence: CASSPRDRVTKTQYF. The CDR3, as DNA: TGTGCCAGTAGTCCCCGGGACAGGGTTACGAAGACCCAGTACTTC.